Listed below are T cell receptor beta chains from one sample, sequenced in a study of cytomegalovirus exposure and HLA in healthy donors. The table came from immunoSEQ multiplex PCR; TCRdb's copy has only in-frame clones and leaves some out. Of around 14,000 clones in the sample, approximately 57% are singletons; the top ten hold approximately 15%. The sequenced sample consisted of PBMCs. The source is a woman in her forties or fifties in good health and CMV-seropositive. The CDR3 runs from the conserved cysteine through the conserved F or W. Fields, in order: V gene, CDR3 length, clone size, J gene, D gene, CDR3 DNA, CDR3 protein. A D gene is named only where the DNA matches it firmly. Rows may omit the clone size; those that give it use once, few, many or a size class.

v_call: TRBV4-1
cdr3_length: 21
clone_size: .
j_call: TRBJ2-1
d_call: TRBD2
cdr3_nt: TGCGCCAGCAGCCAAGAAAAGAACCGTCCTCCGAGGTGGACTAGCGTGAGTGAGCAGTTCTTC
cdr3_aa: CASSQEKNRPPRWTSVSEQFF

v_call: TRBV5-6
cdr3_length: 11
clone_size: .
j_call: TRBJ2-7
d_call: .
cdr3_nt: TGTGCCAGCAGCATAGCGTACGAGCAGTACTTC
cdr3_aa: CASSIAYEQYF

v_call: TRBV6-4
cdr3_length: 15
clone_size: .
j_call: TRBJ2-1
d_call: TRBD2
cdr3_nt: TGTGCCAGCGGACTCAGCGGGAGTAATCGGGATGAGCAGTTCTTC
cdr3_aa: CASGLSGSNRDEQFF

v_call: TRBV7-2
cdr3_length: 15
clone_size: once
j_call: TRBJ2-5
d_call: .
cdr3_nt: TGTGCCAGCACCACGACTGGCGGAAACCAAGAGACCCAGTACTTC
cdr3_aa: CASTTTGGNQETQYF

v_call: TRBV30
cdr3_length: 10
clone_size: .
j_call: TRBJ1-2
d_call: .
cdr3_nt: TGTGCCTGCGAGGGCGGGGGCTACACCTTC
cdr3_aa: CACEGGGYTF

v_call: TRBV30
cdr3_length: 11
clone_size: .
j_call: TRBJ1-1
d_call: .
cdr3_nt: TGTGCCCTTTGGGAGTTTACTGAAGCTTTCTTT
cdr3_aa: CALWEFTEAFF

v_call: TRBV19
cdr3_length: 13
clone_size: .
j_call: TRBJ1-3
d_call: TRBD1
cdr3_nt: TGTGCCAGTAGTCCCGACAGGGCGAACACCATATATTTT
cdr3_aa: CASSPDRANTIYF

v_call: TRBV29-1
cdr3_length: 15
clone_size: .
j_call: TRBJ1-1
d_call: .
cdr3_nt: TGCAGCGTTGGGCCCGTGGTGGCAATGAACACTGAAGCTTTCTTT
cdr3_aa: CSVGPVVAMNTEAFF

v_call: TRBV5-1
cdr3_length: 15
clone_size: .
j_call: TRBJ2-7
d_call: .
cdr3_nt: TGCGCCAGCAGCCCTGACTGGAGAAGCTCCTACGAGCAGTACTTC
cdr3_aa: CASSPDWRSSYEQYF

v_call: TRBV6-4
cdr3_length: 15
clone_size: .
j_call: TRBJ2-1
d_call: TRBD1
cdr3_nt: TGTGCCAGCAGTGAAGGGACAGGGGGACTCAATGAGCAGTTCTTC
cdr3_aa: CASSEGTGGLNEQFF

v_call: TRBV6-5
cdr3_length: 11
clone_size: .
j_call: TRBJ1-1
d_call: .
cdr3_nt: TGTGCCAGCACCAGAAACACTGAAGCTTTCTTT
cdr3_aa: CASTRNTEAFF

v_call: TRBV9
cdr3_length: 13
clone_size: .
j_call: TRBJ1-1
d_call: .
cdr3_nt: TGTGCCAGCAGCGTACTAGTAAACACTGAAGCTTTCTTT
cdr3_aa: CASSVLVNTEAFF

v_call: TRBV25-1
cdr3_length: 13
clone_size: few
j_call: TRBJ1-2
d_call: .
cdr3_nt: TGTGCCAGCAGTGAAGGAGGGCTGGGTGGCTACACCTTC
cdr3_aa: CASSEGGLGGYTF

v_call: TRBV6-4
cdr3_length: 15
clone_size: .
j_call: TRBJ2-3
d_call: TRBD2
cdr3_nt: TGTGCCAGCAAACGACTAGCGCAAAGCACAGATACGCAGTATTTT
cdr3_aa: CASKRLAQSTDTQYF

v_call: TRBV30
cdr3_length: 13
clone_size: few
j_call: TRBJ2-2
d_call: .
cdr3_nt: TGTGCCTGGAGTGTAGCAGGTCCCGGGGAGCTGTTTTTT
cdr3_aa: CAWSVAGPGELFF

v_call: TRBV30
cdr3_length: 13
clone_size: few
j_call: TRBJ1-1
d_call: .
cdr3_nt: TGTGCCTGGAGTAGCCAGGGGCTCACTGAAGCTTTCTTT
cdr3_aa: CAWSSQGLTEAFF

v_call: TRBV4-3
cdr3_length: 16
clone_size: .
j_call: TRBJ2-1
d_call: TRBD2
cdr3_nt: TGCGCCAGCAGCCAATACCTTGGACTAGCGGGATTTGAGCAGTTCTTC
cdr3_aa: CASSQYLGLAGFEQFF

v_call: TRBV18
cdr3_length: 14
clone_size: .
j_call: TRBJ2-1
d_call: .
cdr3_nt: TGTGCCAGCTCAGAATTTCAGGGGCACAATGAGCAGTTCTTC
cdr3_aa: CASSEFQGHNEQFF

v_call: TRBV29-1
cdr3_length: 12
clone_size: .
j_call: TRBJ2-7
d_call: .
cdr3_nt: TGCAGCGTTGCTAACAGTGCCTACGAGCAGTACTTC
cdr3_aa: CSVANSAYEQYF

v_call: TRBV7-3
cdr3_length: 13
clone_size: few
j_call: TRBJ1-1
d_call: .
cdr3_nt: TGTGCCAGCAGCAGAGACAGGATCTCTGAAGCTTTCTTT
cdr3_aa: CASSRDRISEAFF

v_call: TRBV7-2
cdr3_length: 15
clone_size: few
j_call: TRBJ1-5
d_call: .
cdr3_nt: TGTGCCAGCAGCTTAAGTGGCGGGCTCAATCAGCCCCAGCATTTT
cdr3_aa: CASSLSGGLNQPQHF

v_call: TRBV29-1
cdr3_length: 12
clone_size: few
j_call: TRBJ1-1
d_call: TRBD1
cdr3_nt: TGCAGCGTTAGGACAGGGGGCACTGAAGCTTTCTTT
cdr3_aa: CSVRTGGTEAFF

v_call: TRBV10-3
cdr3_length: 16
clone_size: medium-sized
j_call: TRBJ2-1
d_call: TRBD2
cdr3_nt: TGTGCCATCAGGGGAGGGACTAGCGGAGGTTACAATGAGCAGTTCTTC
cdr3_aa: CAIRGGTSGGYNEQFF

v_call: TRBV6-5
cdr3_length: 15
clone_size: .
j_call: TRBJ2-3
d_call: .
cdr3_nt: TGTGCCAGCAGTTACTCCACGGGAGCCCCCGATACGCAGTATTTT
cdr3_aa: CASSYSTGAPDTQYF

v_call: TRBV13
cdr3_length: 14
clone_size: .
j_call: TRBJ2-7
d_call: TRBD1
cdr3_nt: TGTGCCAGCAGCTCGAGACAGGGAGACTACGAGCAGTACTTC
cdr3_aa: CASSSRQGDYEQYF

v_call: TRBV7-2
cdr3_length: 15
clone_size: once
j_call: TRBJ2-7
d_call: .
cdr3_nt: TGTGCCAGCAGCTTGCTCGGACAACAACCCTACGAGCAGTACTTC
cdr3_aa: CASSLLGQQPYEQYF

v_call: TRBV4-2
cdr3_length: 16
clone_size: .
j_call: TRBJ2-3
d_call: .
cdr3_nt: TGTGCCAGCAGCCGGCACCCGACAGAGTTTTTAGATACGCAGTATTTT
cdr3_aa: CASSRHPTEFLDTQYF

v_call: TRBV4-3
cdr3_length: 18
clone_size: .
j_call: TRBJ2-3
d_call: TRBD2
cdr3_nt: TGCGCCAGCAGCCAGGAAATAGGGACTAGCGGGAGCACAGATACGCAGTATTTT
cdr3_aa: CASSQEIGTSGSTDTQYF

v_call: TRBV25-1
cdr3_length: 14
clone_size: .
j_call: TRBJ2-3
d_call: .
cdr3_nt: TGTGCCAGCAGACAGGTATCCAGCACAGATACGCAGTATTTT
cdr3_aa: CASRQVSSTDTQYF